This TCR beta chain was sequenced in a study of T cells after yellow fever vaccination (dated by TCRdb to the late 2010s). At the level of the whole study: The SMART-Seq v4 Ultra Low Input RNA kit was used to prepare libraries from fractions with low cell numbers. Bulk PBMC replicates and cell subsets were isolated from blood drawn at multiple timepoints before and after both primary and secondary immunization. The cohort comprised two healthy male donors, one aged 18 to 30 and one aged 30 to 40 years. To follow T-cell clones before and after primary and booster YFV17D yellow fever vaccination, bulk TCR alpha and beta repertoires were sequenced over time. Study-wide findings and limitations: Most clones expanded after primary vaccination were re-detected after the booster (approximately 96% of CD4 and approximately 89% of CD8), suggesting broad memory maintenance. Because abundant contaminating clonotypes from the bulk population could be contained in FACS-sorted repertoires, computational filtering was required. Only a couple of donors were included in the study, so the extent to which the findings can be generalized is limited. Compared with the primary T-cell response, the secondary T-cell response was weaker but faster, peaking on day 5 rather than day 15. A small share of clonotypes occurred in both CD4 and CD8 compartments, likely arising from convergent recombination.

To note about this clonotype: There is no known antigen for this receptor. No per-base quality is available; no much larger clone lies one base away.

The treatment or condition label, read with the paper, signifies: live attenuated yellow fever vaccine strain. Two biological replicates of bulk PBMCs were collected at each blood-draw timepoint. A standard Ficoll-Paque protocol was used to isolate PBMCs from peripheral blood. TriZol was used to extract RNA from bulk PBMCs, CD4 and CD8 fractions, and dextramer-positive and dextramer-negative fractions. Instrument used: Illumina NovaSeq 6000. TCR cDNA was synthesized by 5'RACE template switching, which introduced a universal primer site and unique molecular identifiers. Priming for cDNA synthesis came from both the TCR alpha and TCR beta constant segments. Two PCR steps were used to amplify libraries, with sample barcodes and sequencing adapters being added in the second step. Sequencing of libraries was performed on Illumina HiSeq 2500 (2x100 bp) or NovaSeq (2x150 bp). The study's processing was this. Reads were demultiplexed and collapsed into UMI consensus sequences with MIGEC, and V(D)J alignment was performed with MiXCR. Vaccine-responding clonotypes were defined with edgeR using replicate PBMC samples, requiring FDR below 0.01 and a log2 fold change above 5 up to day 15. CD4 or CD8 identity was assigned to each bulk clonotype according to whether the clonotype was present at higher abundance in the sequenced CD4 repertoire or the sequenced CD8 repertoire. The public reads were reprocessed in TCRdb via fastp at Q25 and MiXCR, keeping in-frame beta chains. Here each entry gathers all rows of one CDR3 protein and keeps the most common genes and DNA. The V and J calls reflect TCRdb's pipeline rather than the authors' work. Within this sample are hundreds of thousands of distinct CDR3 sequences, with roughly 4.3% of them counted one time only. The ten most abundant clones make up 20% to 25% of the sample.

Reading the germline V gene gives CDR1 SQVTM and CDR2 ANQGSEA. Spanning cysteine to phenylalanine, the CDR3 consists of 13 amino acids. Of all the DNA, just the CDR3 is kept, 39 bases in frame from base 1. The junction shows trimming of 7 bases on V and 3 bases on J, and the gene matches do not reach 8 bases of it. The V gene is TRBV29-1 and the J gene is TRBJ2-7; the junction holds 8 bases that match TRBD1. The sequencing used PBMCs, collected 5 days after the yellow fever booster vaccination. This clonotype was sampled from a man aged 18 to 35 who received the YFV17D yellow fever vaccine. The DNA is as follows: TGCAGCGCCTCGGCCGGGACAGGCTACGAGCAGTACTTC. Translated, this gives CSASAGTGYEQYF.